This T cell receptor (beta chain) was sequenced during a study of CD8 T cells in Susac syndrome. General study results and limits: The peak of CD8+ clonal expansion in Susac was seen in TEMRA cells and active patients.

The RNA input was about 0.5 to 1 ug, and it was reverse transcribed with random hexamers. With immunoSEQ multiplex PCR, TCR beta CDR3 was amplified across 54 Vbeta and 13 Jbeta. In TCRdb, the immunoSEQ multiplex PCR reads were re-called with MiXCR into one record per CDR3 protein. The sample includes about 130,000 distinct CDR3 sequences, 85% to 95% of them seen just once. Comment on this clonotype: Its antigen is not known.

The CDR3 is made up of 13 amino acids. Trimming cost V 4 bases and J 5 bases, with 8 bases left between them. The germline V gene has CDR1 MNHEY and CDR2 SVGAGI. Sequencing was done on a sample of CD8+ T cells from PBMCs. The gene calls are TRBV6-5 and TRBJ2-2; D perhaps matches TRBD1 (6 bases). The receptor was isolated from a human donor with Susac syndrome. The CDR3, as DNA: TGTGCCAGCAGTTTGACAGGAACCGGGGAGCTGTTTTTT. Its protein product is CASSLTGTGELFF.